Following are 9 T cell receptor beta chains from one sample sequenced in a study of blood T cell repertoires in COVID-19. The data were produced by immunoSEQ multiplex PCR, yet TCRdb's version contains in-frame clones alone and is incomplete. Here the sample spans about 220,000 clones, approximately 80% being singletons. Specimen: peripheral blood. The receptors here all came from a human donor in a cohort sampled during active COVID-19.

The chain couples TRBV28 to TRBJ1-1; tentatively, D is TRBD1 (6 bases). Germline V CDR1 and CDR2: MDHEN, SYDVKM. The CDR3 has 13 amino acids. Trimming stripped 10 bases from V and 6 bases from J, with 18 bases between. CDR3 region: CATKQGGGAEAFF. In DNA form, the CDR3 reads TGTGCCACAAAACAAGGGGGGGGTGCTGAAGCTTTCTTT.

To note about this clone: The junction shows a germline mismatch at one end, possibly a read error. The chain couples TRBV7-8 to TRBJ2-7; 7 bases match TRBD1. The CDR3 runs 17 residues. Germline V gene data show CDR1 as SGHVS and CDR2 as FQNEAQ. CDR3 nucleotides: TGTGCCAGCAGCCTAGCCATGCACCGGGACAGCAGTTACGAGCAGTACTTC. Amino acid sequence: CASSLAMHRDSSYEQYF.

This clone occurred a few times. The chain uses TRBV10-3 and TRBJ2-2, with D maybe TRBD1 (5 bases). Trimming stripped 8 bases from V and 6 bases from J, with 13 bases between. The CDR3 runs 13 residues. Germline CDR1 ENHRY, CDR2 SYGVKD. CDR3 protein: CAIGGAQSGELFF. The CDR3 DNA follows: TGTGCCATCGGTGGGGCGCAGTCCGGGGAGCTGTTTTTT.

The chain couples TRBV5-1 to TRBJ2-7; the match to TRBD1 covers 11 bases. The CDR3 spans 16 residues. V lost 5 bases to trimming and J lost 3 bases; unmatched junction nucleotides: 10. Germline loops: CDR1 SGHRS, CDR2 YFSETQ. Here the CDR3 reads CASRFRSGTGGYEQYF. The DNA of the CDR3 is TGCGCCAGCAGATTCCGTTCCGGGACAGGGGGCTACGAGCAGTACTTC.

This chain joins TRBV5-1 and TRBJ1-5, with a tentative D call TRBD1 (6 bases). In germline, CDR1 is SGHRS, CDR2 YFSETQ. This CDR3 has 14 residues. V gave up 0 bases and J gave up 3 bases, with 7 bases separating them. CDR3 protein: CASSLAGVNQPQHF. The CDR3 bases are TGCGCCAGCAGCTTGGCAGGGGTCAATCAGCCCCAGCATTTT. The full variable domain, completed using reference TRBV5-1 and TRBJ1-5, is KAGVTQTPRYLIKTRGQQVTLSCSPISGHRSVSWYQQTPGQGLQFLFEYFSETQRNKGNFPGRFSGRQFSNSRSEMNVSTLELGDSALYLCASSLAGVNQPQHFGDGTRLSIL.

In this sample, this clone turned up once. This rearrangement joins TRBV6-2 or TRBV6-3 to TRBJ1-1; 9 bases match TRBD1. V trimming: 5 bases; J trimming: 5 bases; junction bases outside the gene matches: 9. CDR1 and CDR2 (germline): MNHEY, SVGEGT. This CDR3 has 15 amino acids. In DNA form, the CDR3 reads TGTGCCAGCAGTCGGAACAGGGGGCGGAGGACTGAAGCTTTCTTT. Protein product: CASSRNRGRRTEAFF.

The chain recombines TRBV3-1 (or the pseudogene TRBV3-2) with TRBJ2-7; 13 bases match TRBD2. The CDR3 has 14 amino acids. Germline CDR1 and CDR2: LGHDT and YNNKEL (reference sequence). V trimming: 6 bases; J trimming: 3 bases; junction bases outside the gene matches: 2. This CDR3 is CASRLAGGGYEQYF. The CDR3 DNA reads as TGTGCCAGCAGACTAGCGGGAGGGGGCTACGAGCAGTACTTC.

This chain uses TRBV19 with TRBJ2-7; D remains ambiguous. Per germline, CDR1 LNHDA and CDR2 SQIVND (reference sequence). Trimming pared 3 bases from V and 2 bases from J, leaving 14 bases between. The CDR3 loop spans 15 amino acids. The CDR3: CASSMMVGGPYEQYF. For the CDR3, the DNA is TGTGCCAGTAGTATGATGGTAGGCGGTCCCTACGAGCAGTACTTC.

Written as DNA, the CDR3 is TGTGCCAGCAGCCAAGGTGTCGCTGGGATCTCGGGGGAGCAGTACTTC. Translated: CASSQGVAGISGEQYF. This chain joins TRBV3-1 (or the pseudogene TRBV3-2) and TRBJ2-7; tentatively, D is TRBD2 (5 bases). Deletions cut 1 base from V and 7 bases from J, with 20 bases between. CDR3 size: 16 residues. The germline gives CDR1 LGHDT, CDR2 YNNKEL (reference sequence).